This is a list of T cell receptor beta chains from one sample in a study of identical twins. TCRdb reanalysed the 5' RACE reads using MiXCR and keeps one entry per CDR3 protein. Found here are roughly 1,500,000 distinct CDR3 sequences, about 30% of them singletons; the top ten hold 0.27%. What was sequenced was cord blood. The receptors here all came from a newborn girl in good health. Both conserved end residues are part of each CDR3. The D gene is left open where the match is weak. Part of the rows lack a size; the others show once, few, many or a class for expanded clones.

d_call	v_call	clone_size	j_call	cdr3_nt	cdr3_aa
.	TRBV6-2/TRBV6-3	few	TRBJ2-7	TGTGCCAGCAGTTCCCGGAGCTCCTACAATGAGCAGTACTTC	CASSSRSSYNEQYF
.	TRBV18	.	TRBJ2-3	TGTGCCAGCTCACCTATTTCGGGGACCACAGATACGCAGTATTTT	CASSPISGTTDTQYF
TRBD2	TRBV4-2	.	TRBJ2-7	TGTGCCAGCAGCCAAGATGGGACTAGCGCTTACAATGAGCAGTACTTC	CASSQDGTSAYNEQYF
.	TRBV5-1	once	TRBJ2-3	TGCGCCAGCAGCTTGGGGACGTGGGAAGCAGATACGCAGTATTTT	CASSLGTWEADTQYF
.	TRBV20-1	.	TRBJ2-7	TGCAGTGCTAGTACCAGAGAGGGACTGAGCTCCTACGAGCAGTACTTC	CSASTREGLSSYEQYF
TRBD2	TRBV9	.	TRBJ2-7	TGTGCCAGCAGCGTGAGCGGGGGGGCCCACAATGAGCAGTACTTC	CASSVSGGAHNEQYF
TRBD2	TRBV13	.	TRBJ2-1	TGTGCCAGCAGCGCCCAGGGACTAGCGGGAGCAAGCTCCTACAATGAGCAGTTCTTC	CASSAQGLAGASSYNEQFF
.	TRBV4-2	.	TRBJ1-6	TGTGCCAGCAGCCAAGCAAGGGGCTTGCATTCACCCCTCCACTTT	CASSQARGLHSPLHF
.	TRBV11-2	few	TRBJ2-4	TGTGCCAGCAGCTTAGCCCTAGGGGGGAGCATTCAGTACTTC	CASSLALGGSIQYF
.	TRBV7-9	few	TRBJ1-4	TGTGCCAGCAGCTTATCGGACACAGTGAATGAAAAACTGTTTTTT	CASSLSDTVNEKLFF
.	TRBV6-5	few	TRBJ1-1	TGTGCCAGCAGTTACAACTTGCAGTCCACTGAAGCTTTCTTT	CASSYNLQSTEAFF
TRBD1	TRBV27	few	TRBJ2-7	TGTGCCAGCAGTCGCTCGGGACAGTCCTACGAGCAGTACTTC	CASSRSGQSYEQYF
TRBD1	TRBV4-2	.	TRBJ2-7	TGTGCCAGCAGCCCGGACAGGATACCCTACGAGCAGTACTTC	CASSPDRIPYEQYF
.	TRBV20-1	few	TRBJ2-7	TGCAGTGCTAGAGATGCTGGGGGAAGGGAGTACGAGCAGTACTTC	CSARDAGGREYEQYF
.	TRBV14	.	TRBJ1-1	TGTGCCAGCAGCCAAGTGGGGGCGAGCACTGAAGCTTTCTTT	CASSQVGASTEAFF
TRBD1	TRBV2	few	TRBJ2-5	TGTGCCAGCAGTCCGGACAGGGTTGTGTACCAAGAGACCCAGTACTTC	CASSPDRVVYQETQYF
TRBD1	TRBV20-1	.	TRBJ1-2	TGCAGTGCTCGGACAGGGGCCCTCTATGGCTACACCTTC	CSARTGALYGYTF
TRBD2	TRBV12-3/TRBV12-4	.	TRBJ2-5	TGTGCCAGCAGAACCACTCTGGGACTAGCGGGAGACCAAGAGACCCAGTACTTC	CASRTTLGLAGDQETQYF
TRBD1	TRBV12-3/TRBV12-4	few	TRBJ1-1	TGTGCCAGCAGTTTTAGGGCAACAGGGGGCACTGAAGCTTTCTTT	CASSFRATGGTEAFF
.	TRBV7-6	.	TRBJ2-5	TGTGCCAGCAGCTTAACGGGACAACTGTACCAAGAGACCCAGTACTTC	CASSLTGQLYQETQYF
.	TRBV12-3/TRBV12-4	.	TRBJ2-1	TGTGCCAGCAGTTTCGATATCTCGGGTGAGCAGTTCTTC	CASSFDISGEQFF
.	TRBV5-1	few	TRBJ2-1	TGCGCCAGCAGCATGGCGGGGGCCGTTTACGATGAGCAGTTCTTC	CASSMAGAVYDEQFF
TRBD1	TRBV28	few	TRBJ2-7	TGTGCCAGCAGCGATCTGGGACAGGGGGGATCCTACGAGCAGTACTTC	CASSDLGQGGSYEQYF
TRBD1	TRBV29-1	many	TRBJ2-7	TGCAGCGCTTTCGACAGGGCCAGCTCCTACGAGCAGTACTTC	CSAFDRASSYEQYF
.	TRBV5-1	.	TRBJ2-7	TGCGCCAGCAGCCAGACCTCCTACGAGCGGTACTTC	CASSQTSYERYF
.	TRBV9	.	TRBJ2-7	TGTGCCAGCAGCGTAGGAGACAGCCTCTACGAGCAGTACTTC	CASSVGDSLYEQYF
TRBD2	TRBV10-3	few	TRBJ2-1	TGTGCCATCAGTGAGACCGGGACTAGCGCGCGGAATGAGCAGTTCTTC	CAISETGTSARNEQFF
TRBD1	TRBV7-2	.	TRBJ2-7	TGTGCCAGCAGCTTAGAACCCAGACAGGGGCGTAAACCCTACGAGCAGTACTTC	CASSLEPRQGRKPYEQYF
.	TRBV6-6	few	TRBJ1-1	TGTGCCAGCAGTCGTCTCCGCTTGAACACTGAAGCTTTCTTT	CASSRLRLNTEAFF
.	TRBV20-1	few	TRBJ1-1	TGCAGTGCTCAGGTCGGGGGGGACACTGAAGCTTTCTTT	CSAQVGGDTEAFF
TRBD1	TRBV29-1	.	TRBJ1-1	TGCAGCGTTGAAGATCGGCAGGGGGCACGGAACACTGAAGCTTTCTTT	CSVEDRQGARNTEAFF
TRBD2	TRBV20-1	.	TRBJ2-7	TGCAGTGCTAGAGATGAGGGAGGGCCATACAATGAGCAGTACTTC	CSARDEGGPYNEQYF
.	TRBV7-9	many	TRBJ1-2	TGTGCCAGCAGCTTAGCGTTGGAGGTATCTGGCTACACCTTC	CASSLALEVSGYTF
TRBD2	TRBV9	.	TRBJ2-3	TGTGCCAGCAGCGTAGGAACCGGGACTACCACAGATACGCAGTATTTT	CASSVGTGTTTDTQYF
.	TRBV9	.	TRBJ2-7	TGTGCCAGCAGCGTAGTGGCCGCCACCTACAATGAGCAGTACTTC	CASSVVAATYNEQYF
.	TRBV4-1	.	TRBJ1-1	TGCGCCAGCAGCCAAGATCACCCCAGATCGACTGAAGCTTTCTTT	CASSQDHPRSTEAFF
.	TRBV7-6	.	TRBJ2-3	TGTGCCAGCAGCTCCCAGCTACTTAGCACAGATACGCGGTATTTT	CASSSQLLSTDTRYF
.	TRBV21-1	.	TRBJ2-4	TGTGCCAGCAGCAAATCAGCGGGAGAAAACATTCAGTACTTC	CASSKSAGENIQYF
TRBD2	TRBV20-1	.	TRBJ2-3	TGCAGTGCTAGAGAAGGGCTAGCGGGATTGACAGATACGCAGTATTTT	CSAREGLAGLTDTQYF
.	TRBV9	few	TRBJ1-2	TGTGCCAGCAGCGCCGCCTTTTGGGGCGCCGGATATGGCTACACCTTC	CASSAAFWGAGYGYTF
.	TRBV19	.	TRBJ2-3	TGTGCCAGTAGTTCCGTTATCGGGAGTGCAGATACGCAGTATTTT	CASSSVIGSADTQYF
TRBD2	TRBV9	.	TRBJ2-7	TGTGCCAGCAGCGTAGAAGGCGGGAGGTCTCACGAGCAGTACTTC	CASSVEGGRSHEQYF
TRBD1	TRBV15	few	TRBJ2-7	TGTGCCACCAGCAGAGATCCCGGGACAGGGTACGAGCAGTACTTC	CATSRDPGTGYEQYF
TRBD2	TRBV28	few	TRBJ2-7	TGTGCCAGCAGTTTACTTGGGAGGGGTATGCGGCAGTACTTC	CASSLLGRGMRQYF
.	TRBV27	many	TRBJ2-6	TGTGCCAGCAGTCCCGGTAGGGCCAACGTCCTGACTTTC	CASSPGRANVLTF
TRBD2	TRBV4-2	.	TRBJ2-7	TGTGCCAGCAGCCAAGAGTCTAGCGGGGGATCGTACGAGCAGTACTTC	CASSQESSGGSYEQYF
TRBD1	TRBV7-2	few	TRBJ1-1	TGTGCCAGCAGCAAGAAGACAGGGGGCTCAGCTTTCTTT	CASSKKTGGSAFF